This TCR beta chain was identified during a study of T cell responses to AZD1222 COVID-19 vaccine. The data were produced by immunoSEQ multiplex PCR, yet TCRdb's version contains in-frame clones alone and is incomplete. The data contain 95,000 to 110,000 clones, 88% of them singletons. Regarding this clone: Antigen unknown.

Study-level results: Donors in the cohort were predominantly white British and more often female, and clonal diversity was possibly underestimated.

Germline trimming cut 5 bases from V and 0 bases from J; bases unmatched to any gene: 7. This CDR3 region has 15 residues. CDR1 and CDR2 from the germline V gene are SGHDN and FVKESK. The TCR sequence derives from an adult in good health. The sample here was peripheral blood, taken on day 0 of AZD1222 vaccination. The chain combines TRBV14 with TRBJ2-7; 7 positions agree with TRBD2. DNA of the CDR3: TGTGCCAGCAGCGCTCAGCGGGAAGACTCCTACGAGCAGTACTTC. Its protein product is CASSAQREDSYEQYF.